The TCR beta chain under discussion was sequenced for a study of blood T cell repertoires in COVID-19. Study background: From the United States, Italy and Spain came samples of acute and convalescent COVID-19.

Looked up from germline, CDR1 is SGHVS and CDR2 is FQNEAQ. After removal of 3 bases from V and 12 bases from J, the junction contained 17 bases not matched to a gene. This CDR3 region has 16 residues. This clone showed up just a few times. The data were produced by immunoSEQ multiplex PCR, yet TCRdb's version contains in-frame clones alone and is incomplete. The data show around 140,000 clones, approximately 80% seen once. Sequenced input: peripheral blood. The V gene is TRBV7-8, the J gene TRBJ2-1; 7 positions agree with TRBD2. This TCR came from a woman aged 55-70 years with active or convalescent COVID-19. CDR3 in DNA: TGTGCCAGCAGCTTCTTGCGCCGGGACTACCACTCGCCGCAGTTCTTC. Its translation is CASSFLRRDYHSPQFF.